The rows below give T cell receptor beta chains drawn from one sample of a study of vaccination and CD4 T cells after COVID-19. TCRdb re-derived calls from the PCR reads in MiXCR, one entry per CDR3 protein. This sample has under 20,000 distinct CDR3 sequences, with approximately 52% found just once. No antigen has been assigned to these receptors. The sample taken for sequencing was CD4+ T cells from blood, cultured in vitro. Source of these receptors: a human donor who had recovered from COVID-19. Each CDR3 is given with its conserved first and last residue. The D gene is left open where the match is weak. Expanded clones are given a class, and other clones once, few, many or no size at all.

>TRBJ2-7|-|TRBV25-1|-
CASSEFGESEQYF
TGTGCCAGCAGTGAATTTGGGGAGTCTGAGCAGTACTTC
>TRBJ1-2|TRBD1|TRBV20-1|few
CSAHGQGYYGYTF
TGCAGTGCTCACGGACAGGGTTACTATGGCTACACCTTC
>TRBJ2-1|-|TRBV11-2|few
CASSLDGVQGEQFF
TGTGCCAGCAGCTTAGACGGGGTACAGGGTGAGCAGTTCTTC
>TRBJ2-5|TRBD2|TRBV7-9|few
CASSIAGGKQETQYF
TGTGCCAGCAGTATAGCGGGGGGGAAACAAGAGACCCAGTACTTC
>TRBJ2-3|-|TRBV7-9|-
CASSFIYGADTQYF
TGTGCCAGCAGCTTTATATACGGGGCAGATACGCAGTATTTT
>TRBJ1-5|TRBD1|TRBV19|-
CASSIIGTGNNQPQHF
TGTGCCAGTAGTATAATCGGGACAGGGAACAATCAGCCCCAGCATTTT
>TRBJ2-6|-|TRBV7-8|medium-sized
CASSLVGVSSGANVLTF
TGTGCCAGCAGCTTAGTAGGGGTGAGCTCTGGGGCCAACGTCCTGACTTTC
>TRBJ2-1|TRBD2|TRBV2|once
CASSGLRGRGVAEYNEQFF
TGTGCCAGCAGTGGACTGCGAGGGAGGGGTGTGGCGGAGTACAATGAGCAGTTCTTC
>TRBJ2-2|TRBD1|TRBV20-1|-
CSASRTGTGELFF
TGCAGTGCTAGTCGGACAGGGACCGGGGAGCTGTTTTTT
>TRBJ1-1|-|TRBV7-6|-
CASSLGVGMNTEAFF
TGTGCCAGCAGCTTAGGGGTGGGGATGAACACTGAAGCTTTCTTT
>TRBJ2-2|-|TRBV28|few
CASRPPGGTRNTGELFF
TGTGCCAGCAGACCCCCCGGGGGCACCAGGAACACCGGGGAGCTGTTTTTT
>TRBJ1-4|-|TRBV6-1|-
CASSRLRTELNEKLFF
TGTGCCAGCAGTCGTCTACGGACAGAACTTAATGAAAAACTGTTTTTT
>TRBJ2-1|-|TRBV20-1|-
CSAISGKDGFFPSNEQFF
TGCAGTGCTATCTCTGGTAAGGACGGCTTCTTCCCGTCCAATGAGCAGTTCTTC
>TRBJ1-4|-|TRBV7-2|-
CASSRRAIRSNEKLFF
TGTGCCAGCAGCCGTCGGGCCATCCGGAGTAATGAAAAACTGTTTTTT
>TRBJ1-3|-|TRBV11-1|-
CASSFEYSGNTIYF
TGTGCCAGCAGCTTCGAATACTCTGGAAACACCATATATTTT
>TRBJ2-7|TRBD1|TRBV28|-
CASSSSGTGIYEQYF
TGTGCCAGCAGTTCCTCCGGGACAGGTATCTACGAGCAGTACTTC
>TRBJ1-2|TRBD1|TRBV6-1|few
CATLRDSISRYGYTF
TGTGCCACCCTCCGGGACAGCATATCTCGCTATGGCTACACCTTC
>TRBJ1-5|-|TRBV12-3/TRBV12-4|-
CASSLVGSRQPQHF
TGTGCCAGCAGTTTGGTTGGCTCTCGTCAGCCCCAGCATTTT
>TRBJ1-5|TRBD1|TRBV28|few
CASRGTGDSPRNQPQHF
TGTGCCAGCAGAGGGACAGGTGATTCGCCCCGAAATCAGCCCCAGCATTTT
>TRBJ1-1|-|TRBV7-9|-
CASSFRAVGRRLNTEAFF
TGTGCCAGCAGCTTCCGAGCTGTTGGACGGCGATTGAACACTGAAGCTTTCTTT
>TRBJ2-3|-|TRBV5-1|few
CASSLEFPRSSTDTQYF
TGCGCCAGCAGCTTGGAGTTCCCCCGCTCAAGCACAGATACGCAGTATTTT
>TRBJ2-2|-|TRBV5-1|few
CASSLDGQGGTGELFF
TGCGCCAGCAGCTTGGACGGGCAAGGAGGCACCGGGGAGCTGTTTTTT
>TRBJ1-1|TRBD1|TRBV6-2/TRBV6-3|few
CASSPSRGGTTEAFF
TGTGCCAGCAGCCCCTCTCGAGGGGGCACAACTGAAGCTTTCTTT
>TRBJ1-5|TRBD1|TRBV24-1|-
CATSDAGTGSIISPQHF
TGTGCCACCAGTGATGCCGGGACAGGTTCAATAATCAGCCCCCAGCATTTT
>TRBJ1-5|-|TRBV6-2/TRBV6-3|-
CASSYRVSQPQHF
TGTGCCAGCAGTTACCGGGTTTCTCAGCCCCAGCATTTT